This TCR beta chain originates from a study of siplizumab effects on memory and regulatory T cells. Some clones are missing from TCRdb's copy, which holds only in-frame ones; the method was immunoSEQ multiplex PCR. The sample has 98,000 or so clones, over 90% seen once. With 1 base removed from V and 0 bases from J, the gap between germline ends came to 7 bases. In germline, CDR1 is GTSNPN, CDR2 SVGIG (reference sequence). This CDR3 is built from 14 residues. The sequence derives from a human donor in good health. V is TRBV30 and J is TRBJ1-5, with D unresolved. Sequencing was done on a sample of Tregs sorted from blood. The CDR3 DNA reads TGTGCCTGGAGTGCGCTTTATAGCAATCAGCCCCAGCATTTT. Translating it yields CAWSALYSNQPQHF.